This entry lists 18 T cell receptor beta chains sequenced from one sample in a study of cytomegalovirus exposure and HLA in healthy donors. It was with 60 Vbeta and 13 Jbeta primers that the PCR ran. Profiled with immunoSEQ multiplex PCR; TCRdb holds only in-frame clones, not every one. This sample has roughly 150,000 clones, with 82% found just once. The specimen was PBMCs. The receptors derive from a male donor in good health and CMV-seronegative.

The chain carries TRBV7-9 and TRBJ1-1; D unclear. Trimming cost V 0 bases and J 8 bases, with 4 bases left between them. Germline lookup yields CDR1 SEHNR and CDR2 FQNEAQ (reference sequence). The CDR3 is made up of 11 amino acids. DNA for the CDR3: TGTGCCAGCAGCTTAGCAGCGGAAGCTTTCTTT. Translation gives CASSLAAEAFF.

J is TRBJ2-1 and V is TRBV27; 10 bases fit TRBD2. After removal of 0 bases from V and 3 bases from J, the junction contained 2 bases not matched to a gene. CDR3 size: 16 residues. The germline CDR1 and CDR2 sequences are MNHEY and SMNVEV (reference sequence). The CDR3 DNA reads as TGTGCCAGCAGTTTATCTAGCGGGAGGTTCTACAATGAGCAGTTCTTC. Its translation: CASSLSSGRFYNEQFF.

The chain combines TRBV7-3 with TRBJ2-1; TRBD1 is a possible D gene (6 bases). The CDR3 is made up of 12 amino acids. Germline V CDR1 and CDR2: SGHTA, FQGTGA. V was shortened by 4 bases and J by 11 bases, with 12 bases between the two germline ends. CDR3 in amino acids: CASSSFGTQQFF. The CDR3 region has the DNA TGTGCCAGCAGCTCCTTCGGGACACAGCAGTTCTTC.

The chain recombines TRBV5-1 with TRBJ2-5; D possibly corresponds to TRBD2 (5 bases). CDR1 is SGHRS, CDR2 YFSETQ, per germline. This CDR3 is 14 amino acids long. Trimming cost V 6 bases and J 1 base, with 13 bases left between them. DNA for the CDR3: TGCGCCAGCACCCCGAGGACTTCCCAAGAGACCCAGTACTTC. Amino acid sequence: CASTPRTSQETQYF.

The chain uses TRBV19 and TRBJ2-1; TRBD2 agrees at 12 bases. This CDR3 is 17 amino acids long. Germline CDR1 and CDR2: LNHDA and SQIVND (reference sequence). After removal of 7 bases from V and 5 bases from J, the junction contained 12 bases not matched to a gene. This CDR3 reads CASISSTRTSGNNEQFF. CDR3 sequence (DNA): TGTGCCAGTATTTCGTCGACTCGGACTAGCGGGAACAATGAGCAGTTCTTC.

The rearrangement links TRBV30 to TRBJ2-5, with TRBD1 as a possible D gene (6 bases). V lost 0 bases to trimming and J lost 4 bases, with 6 bases between them. Germline CDR1 reads GTSNPN; CDR2 reads SVGIG (reference sequence). This CDR3 has 12 residues. The CDR3 reads CAWSVQGETQYF. The CDR3 nucleotides are TGTGCCTGGAGTGTACAGGGAGAGACCCAGTACTTC.

Only one count was recorded for this clone. This sequence joins TRBV10-3 and TRBJ1-1, with D tentatively TRBD1 (6 bases). V was trimmed by 2 bases and J by 5 bases, leaving 15 bases between them. The CDR3 has 15 amino acids. Germline V gene sequence: CDR1 ENHRY, CDR2 SYGVKD. The DNA for the CDR3 is TGTGCCATCAGTGAGCCGAAAACAGGGCGGACTGAAGCTTTCTTT. It is translated as CAISEPKTGRTEAFF.

This clone has only a few counts. The chain couples TRBV4-1 to TRBJ2-3, with 8 bases lining up with TRBD1. V trimming: 5 bases; J trimming: 3 bases; junction bases outside the gene matches: 10. This CDR3 is built from 16 residues. Germline CDR1 reads MGHRA; CDR2 reads YSYEKL. The CDR3, as DNA: TGCGCCAGCAGCAGTGACAGGGGCTGGGATACAGATACGCAGTATTTT. Protein product: CASSSDRGWDTDTQYF.

The rearrangement links TRBV18 to TRBJ2-3, with D perhaps matching TRBD1 (6 bases). V gave up 2 bases and J gave up 6 bases, with 15 bases separating them. Per germline, CDR1 KGHSH and CDR2 LQKENI. The CDR3 runs to 15 residues. CDR3 region: CASSPSQGKIDTQYF. CDR3 DNA: TGTGCCAGCTCACCAAGCCAGGGGAAGATTGATACGCAGTATTTT. Full variable domain (missing parts from reference TRBV18 and TRBJ2-3): NAGVMQNPRHLVRRRGQEARLRCSPMKGHSHVYWYRQLPEEGLKFMVYLQKENIIDESGMPKERFSAEFPKEGPSILRIQQVVRGDSAAYFCASSPSQGKIDTQYFGPGTRLTVL.

The V gene is TRBV29-1, the J gene TRBJ2-7; tentatively, D is TRBD1 (5 bases). The CDR3 spans 15 residues. V lost 0 bases, J lost 4 bases, and 16 bases lay in between. CDR1 is SQVTM and CDR2 is ANQGSEA in the germline V gene. This chain's CDR3 is CSVEDPRDPLYEQYF. The CDR3 bases are TGCAGCGTTGAAGATCCCAGGGATCCGCTTTACGAGCAGTACTTC.

The rearrangement joins TRBV2 to TRBJ2-7, with 9 bases fitting TRBD2. V shed 7 bases and J 7 bases; nucleotides not matched to a gene: 11. This CDR3 contains 14 residues. Germline loops: CDR1 SNHLY, CDR2 FYNNEI. CDR3 nucleotide sequence: TGTGCCAGCACATCGACTAGCGGTCAGGGAGAGCAGTACTTC. As protein: CASTSTSGQGEQYF.

CDR3 residues: CASSTGGYLNTEAFF. The CDR3 region has the DNA TGCGCCAGCAGCACGGGGGGGTACTTGAACACTGAAGCTTTCTTT. The genes are TRBV4-3 and TRBJ1-1; tentatively, D is TRBD1 (5 bases). The CDR3 is 15 residues long. The germline gives CDR1 LGHNA, CDR2 YSLEER. Trimming took off 5 bases at V and 0 bases at J, with 13 bases between the two ends.

The chain combines TRBV5-8 with TRBJ1-2, with a possible D match to TRBD1 (6 bases). CDR1 and CDR2 from the germline V gene are SGHTS and YDEGEE. Trimming took off 3 bases at V and 7 bases at J, with 16 bases between the two ends. The CDR3 covers 14 residues. CDR3 amino acids: CASSSIQGKGGYTF. The DNA for the CDR3 is TGTGCCAGCAGCTCGATACAGGGAAAAGGTGGCTACACCTTC.

The V gene is TRBV5-4, the J gene TRBJ2-5; D gene unclear. The CDR3 sequence is 15 residues long. Trimming cost V 3 bases and J 0 bases, with 12 bases left between them. Germline assignment: CDR1 SGHNT and CDR2 YYREEE (reference sequence). The CDR3 nucleotides read TGTGCCAGCAGCTCGGCCTCAGGAAACCAAGAGACCCAGTACTTC. Residues: CASSSASGNQETQYF.

CDR3 in amino acids: CASSSGLLSYEQYF. CDR3 sequence (DNA): TGTGCCAGCAGCTCGGGACTTCTATCCTACGAGCAGTACTTC. The genes are TRBV7-9 and TRBJ2-7; weak D call: TRBD2 (6 bases). The V gene lost 4 bases and the J gene lost 1 base, with 11 bases spanning the gap. From germline, CDR1 is SEHNR and CDR2 FQNEAQ (reference sequence). This CDR3 region has 14 residues.

The genes are TRBV15 and TRBJ2-3; TRBD1 might be the D (5 bases). V lost 3 bases, J lost 0 bases, and 19 bases lay in between. CDR3 length: 18 amino acids. From germline, CDR1 is LNHNV and CDR2 YYDKDF (reference sequence). In DNA, the CDR3 is TGTGCCACCAGCAGTGGGCTTAGGGGCTCCTCTAGCACAGATACGCAGTATTTT. Translating gives CATSSGLRGSSSTDTQYF. The complete variable domain, with remaining parts taken from reference TRBV15 and TRBJ2-3, reads DAMVIQNPRYQVTQFGKPVTLSCSQTLNHNVMYWYQQKSSQAPKLLFHYYDKDFNNEADTPDNFQSRRPNTSFCFLDIRSPGLGDTAMYLCATSSGLRGSSSTDTQYFGPGTRLTVL.

CDR3 DNA sequence: TGTGCCAGCAGTTCCGGGACAGGCGTTATCAGCGGAGGCTACACCTTC. It specifies CASSSGTGVISGGYTF. This chain joins TRBV28 and TRBJ1-2; 8 bases match TRBD1. Germline V gene lookup returns CDR1 MDHEN and CDR2 SYDVKM. The CDR3 covers 16 residues. Germline trimming cut 4 bases from V and 8 bases from J; bases unmatched to any gene: 15.

The chain links TRBV7-9 to TRBJ2-2; D unclear. This CDR3 spans 14 amino acids. Looked up from germline, CDR1 is SEHNR and CDR2 is FQNEAQ (reference sequence). The V and J ends lost 5 bases and 6 bases respectively, with 13 bases between them. The CDR3 DNA reads TGTGCCAGCAGCCCCCCCTTCCCTCCCGGGGAGCTGTTTTTT. It specifies CASSPPFPPGELFF. Supplemented by reference TRBV7-9 and TRBJ2-2, the full variable domain reads DTGVSQNPRHKITKRGQNVTFRCDPISEHNRLYWYRQTLGQGPEFLTYFQNEAQLEKSRLLSDRFSAERPKGSFSTLEIQRTEQGDSAMYLCASSPPFPPGELFFGEGSRLTVL.